The source of this TCR beta chain is a study of blood T cell repertoires in COVID-19. Study at large: The study drew acute and convalescent COVID-19 samples from the United States, Italy and Spain. The analysed material was cDNA or gDNA that came from T cells, B-cell-depleted T cells, or PBMCs.

The CDR3 has 16 amino acids. V lost 3 bases, J lost 4 bases, and 21 bases lay in between. The germline V gene has CDR1 DFQATT and CDR2 SNEGSKA (reference sequence). In the original processing: Reference gene primers were amplified, and this amplification served to estimate nucleated cell counts. Only in-frame clones appear in the TCRdb table, and some are missing; sequencing was by immunoSEQ multiplex PCR. V and J calls plus clone size are reproduced from that table; the DNA served to infer D and trimming. The repertoire holds approximately 70,000 clones, with roughly 84% as singletons. The sample comprised peripheral blood. The chain joins TRBV20-1 to TRBJ1-1, with unresolved D. The sequence was obtained from a woman aged 50 to 60 with acute or convalescent COVID-19. CDR3: CSASPSQAEIGTEAFF. CDR3 coding DNA: TGCAGTGCTAGTCCCTCACAAGCGGAAATTGGCACTGAAGCTTTCTTT.